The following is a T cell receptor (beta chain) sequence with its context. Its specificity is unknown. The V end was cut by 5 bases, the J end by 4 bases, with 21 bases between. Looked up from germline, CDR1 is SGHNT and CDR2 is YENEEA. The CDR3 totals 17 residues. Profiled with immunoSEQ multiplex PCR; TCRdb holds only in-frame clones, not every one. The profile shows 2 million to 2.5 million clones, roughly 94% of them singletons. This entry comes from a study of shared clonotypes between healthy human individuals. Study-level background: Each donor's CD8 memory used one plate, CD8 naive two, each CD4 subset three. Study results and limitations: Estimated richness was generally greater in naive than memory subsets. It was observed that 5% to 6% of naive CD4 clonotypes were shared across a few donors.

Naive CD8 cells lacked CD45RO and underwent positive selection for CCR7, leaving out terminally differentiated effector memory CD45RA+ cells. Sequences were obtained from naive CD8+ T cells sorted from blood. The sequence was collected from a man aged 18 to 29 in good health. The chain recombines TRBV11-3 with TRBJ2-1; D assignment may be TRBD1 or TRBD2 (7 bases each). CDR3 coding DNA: TGTGCCAGCAGCCCCCGCCAGGGGGAGGGAATATACAATGAGCAGTTCTTC. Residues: CASSPRQGEGIYNEQFF.